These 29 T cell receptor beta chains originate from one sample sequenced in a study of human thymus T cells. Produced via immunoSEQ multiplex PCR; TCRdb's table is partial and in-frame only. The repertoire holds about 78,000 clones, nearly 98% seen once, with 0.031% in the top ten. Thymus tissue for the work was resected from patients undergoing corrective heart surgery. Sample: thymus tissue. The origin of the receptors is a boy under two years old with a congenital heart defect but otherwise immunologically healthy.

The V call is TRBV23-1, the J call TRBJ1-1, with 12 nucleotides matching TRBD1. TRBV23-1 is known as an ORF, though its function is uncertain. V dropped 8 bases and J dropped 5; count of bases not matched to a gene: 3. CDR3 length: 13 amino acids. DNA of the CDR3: TGCGCCAGCGGGGGACAGGGGGCAACTGAAGCTTTCTTT. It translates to CASGGQGATEAFF.

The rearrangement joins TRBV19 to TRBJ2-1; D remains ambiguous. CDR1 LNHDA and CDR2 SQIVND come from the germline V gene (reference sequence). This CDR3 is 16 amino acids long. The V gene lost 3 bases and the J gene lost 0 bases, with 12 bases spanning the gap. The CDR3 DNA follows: TGTGCCAGTAGTATGATCGGCCTAAGCTCCTACAATGAGCAGTTCTTC. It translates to CASSMIGLSSYNEQFF.

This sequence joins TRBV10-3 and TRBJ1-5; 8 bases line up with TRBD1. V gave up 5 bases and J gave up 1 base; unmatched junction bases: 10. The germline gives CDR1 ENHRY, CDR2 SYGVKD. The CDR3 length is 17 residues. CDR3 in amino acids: CAISNSRQGRSNQPQHF. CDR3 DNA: TGTGCCATCAGTAACTCGAGACAGGGGAGAAGCAATCAGCCCCAGCATTTT.

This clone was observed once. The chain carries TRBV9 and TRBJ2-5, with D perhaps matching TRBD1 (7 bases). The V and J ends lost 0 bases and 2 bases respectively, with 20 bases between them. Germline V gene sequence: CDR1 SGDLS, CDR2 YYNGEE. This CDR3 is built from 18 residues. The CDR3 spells CASSVAEGHRGVQETQYF. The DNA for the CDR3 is TGTGCCAGCAGCGTAGCGGAGGGGCACAGGGGCGTACAAGAGACCCAGTACTTC.

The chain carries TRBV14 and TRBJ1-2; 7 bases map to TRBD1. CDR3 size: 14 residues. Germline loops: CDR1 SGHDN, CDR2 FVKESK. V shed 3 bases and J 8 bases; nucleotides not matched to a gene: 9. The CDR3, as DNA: TGTGCCAGCAGCCAGTTTGAGGGGGCGCAGGGCTACACCTTC. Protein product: CASSQFEGAQGYTF. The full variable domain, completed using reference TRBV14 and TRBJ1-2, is EAGVTQFPSHSVIEKGQTVTLRCDPISGHDNLYWYRRVMGKEIKFLLHFVKESKQDESGMPNNRFLAERTGGTYSTLKVQPAELEDSGVYFCASSQFEGAQGYTFGSGTRLTVV.

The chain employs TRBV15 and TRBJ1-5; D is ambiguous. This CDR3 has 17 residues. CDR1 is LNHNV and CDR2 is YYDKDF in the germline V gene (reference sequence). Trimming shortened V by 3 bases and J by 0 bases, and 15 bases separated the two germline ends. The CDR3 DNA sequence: TGTGCCACCAGCAGTTTCCGGGAACCTTATAGCAATCAGCCCCAGCATTTT. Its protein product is CATSSFREPYSNQPQHF.

CDR3 loop: CASSLVEGRGTEAFF. For the CDR3, the DNA is TGCGCCAGCAGCTTGGTGGAGGGAAGGGGGACTGAAGCTTTCTTT. This sequence joins TRBV5-1 and TRBJ1-1, with a weak D call TRBD1 (6 bases). The CDR3 totals 15 residues. Germline CDR1 reads SGHRS; CDR2 reads YFSETQ. V lost 0 bases and J 5 bases, leaving 14 bases between the germline ends.

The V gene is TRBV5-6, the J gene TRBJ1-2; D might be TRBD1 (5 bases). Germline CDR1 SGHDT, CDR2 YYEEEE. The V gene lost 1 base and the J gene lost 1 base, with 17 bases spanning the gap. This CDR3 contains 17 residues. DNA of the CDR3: TGTGCCAGCAGCTTGTTTCCGACAGCTATCTTTAACTATGGCTACACCTTC. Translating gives CASSLFPTAIFNYGYTF.

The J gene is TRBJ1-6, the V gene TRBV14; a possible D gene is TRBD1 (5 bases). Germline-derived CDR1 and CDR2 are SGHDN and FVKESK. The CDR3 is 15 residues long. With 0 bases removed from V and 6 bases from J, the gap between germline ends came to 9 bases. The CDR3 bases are TGTGCCAGCAGCCAAGATCTCGACAGTAATTCACCCCTCCACTTT. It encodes CASSQDLDSNSPLHF.

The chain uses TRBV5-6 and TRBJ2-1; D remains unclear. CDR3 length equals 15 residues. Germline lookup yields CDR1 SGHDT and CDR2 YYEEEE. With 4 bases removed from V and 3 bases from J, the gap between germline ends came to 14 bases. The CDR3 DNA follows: TGTGCCAGCAGCCCCCTCTTTATTGGCTACAATGAGCAGTTCTTC. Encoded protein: CASSPLFIGYNEQFF.

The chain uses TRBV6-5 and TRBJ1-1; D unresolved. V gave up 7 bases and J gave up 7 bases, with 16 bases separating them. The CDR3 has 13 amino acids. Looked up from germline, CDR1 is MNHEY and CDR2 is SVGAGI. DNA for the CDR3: TGTGCCAGCATTCTAAGGGCTTCCAATGAAGCTTTCTTT. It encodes CASILRASNEAFF.

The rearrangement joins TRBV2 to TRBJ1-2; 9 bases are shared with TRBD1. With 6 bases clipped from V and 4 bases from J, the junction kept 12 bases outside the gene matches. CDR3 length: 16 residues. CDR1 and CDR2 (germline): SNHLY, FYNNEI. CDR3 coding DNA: TGTGCCAGCAGCACCTTCGGGACAGGGCCCACCTATGGCTACACCTTC. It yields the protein CASSTFGTGPTYGYTF.

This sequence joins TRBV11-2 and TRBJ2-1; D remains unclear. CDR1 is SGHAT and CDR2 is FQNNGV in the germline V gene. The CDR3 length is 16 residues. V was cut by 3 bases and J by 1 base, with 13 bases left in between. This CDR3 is CASSFPGLRSYNEQFF. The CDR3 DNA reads TGTGCCAGCAGCTTCCCCGGGCTTCGATCCTACAATGAGCAGTTCTTC.

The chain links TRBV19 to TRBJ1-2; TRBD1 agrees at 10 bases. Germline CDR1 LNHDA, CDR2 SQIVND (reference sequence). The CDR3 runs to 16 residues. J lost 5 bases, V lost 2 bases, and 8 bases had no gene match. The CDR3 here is CASSITHPGQGYGYTF. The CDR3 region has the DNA TGTGCCAGTAGTATAACCCATCCGGGACAGGGGTATGGCTACACCTTC.

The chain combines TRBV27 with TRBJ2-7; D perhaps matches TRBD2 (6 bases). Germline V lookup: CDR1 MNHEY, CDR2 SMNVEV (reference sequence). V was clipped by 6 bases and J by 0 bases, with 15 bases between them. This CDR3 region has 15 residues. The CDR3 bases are TGTGCCAGCAGAAAGAGGGACTCTCTCTCCTACGAGCAGTACTTC. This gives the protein CASRKRDSLSYEQYF.

The CDR3 region has the DNA TGTGCCAGCACCCCGGGACTAGCGGGAGGGGCCCGAACGATCGATGAGCAGTTCTTC. As protein: CASTPGLAGGARTIDEQFF. The chain couples TRBV28 to TRBJ2-1; 16 bases line up with TRBD2. V shed 7 bases, J shed 8 bases, and the junction held 17 bases outside the gene matches. This CDR3 is built from 19 residues. Germline V gene lookup returns CDR1 MDHEN and CDR2 SYDVKM.

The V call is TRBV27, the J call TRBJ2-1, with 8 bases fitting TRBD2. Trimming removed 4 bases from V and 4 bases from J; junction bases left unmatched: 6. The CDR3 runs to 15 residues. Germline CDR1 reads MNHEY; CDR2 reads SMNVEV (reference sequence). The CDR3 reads CASSWGQRGYNEQFF. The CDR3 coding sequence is TGTGCCAGCAGTTGGGGGCAGCGGGGGTACAATGAGCAGTTCTTC.

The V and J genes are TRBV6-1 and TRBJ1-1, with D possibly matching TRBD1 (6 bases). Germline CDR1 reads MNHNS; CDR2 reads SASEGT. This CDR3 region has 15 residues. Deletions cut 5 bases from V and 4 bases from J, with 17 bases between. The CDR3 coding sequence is TGTGCCAGCAGTTCCCCGTGGGGGCCTGTCACTGAAGCTTTCTTT. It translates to CASSSPWGPVTEAFF.

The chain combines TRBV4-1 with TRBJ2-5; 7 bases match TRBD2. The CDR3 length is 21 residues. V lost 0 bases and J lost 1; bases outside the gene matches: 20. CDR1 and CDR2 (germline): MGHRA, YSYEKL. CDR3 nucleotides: TGCGCCAGCAGCCAAGACCGTACCCCCTTAAGAACCACGGGAGGCCAAGAGACCCAGTACTTC. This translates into CASSQDRTPLRTTGGQETQYF.

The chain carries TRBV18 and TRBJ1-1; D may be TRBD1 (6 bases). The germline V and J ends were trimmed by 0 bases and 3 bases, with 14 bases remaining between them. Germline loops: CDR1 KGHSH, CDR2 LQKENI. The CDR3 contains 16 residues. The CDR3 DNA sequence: TGTGCCAGCTCACCACCTTACAGGGAGGGGGACACTGAAGCTTTCTTT. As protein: CASSPPYREGDTEAFF.

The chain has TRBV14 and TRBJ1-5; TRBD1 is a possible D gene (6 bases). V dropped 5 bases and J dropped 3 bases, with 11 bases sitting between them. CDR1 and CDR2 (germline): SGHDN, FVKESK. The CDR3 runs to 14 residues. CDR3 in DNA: TGTGCCAGCAGCGGACGGGACATCAATCAGCCCCAGCATTTT. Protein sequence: CASSGRDINQPQHF.

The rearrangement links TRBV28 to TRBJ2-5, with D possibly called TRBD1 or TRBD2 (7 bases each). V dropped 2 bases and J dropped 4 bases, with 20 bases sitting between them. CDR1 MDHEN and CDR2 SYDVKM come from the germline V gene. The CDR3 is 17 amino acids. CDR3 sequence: CASSLKVPGGGIETQYF. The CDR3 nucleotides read TGTGCCAGCAGTTTAAAGGTCCCAGGGGGGGGGATAGAGACCCAGTACTTC.

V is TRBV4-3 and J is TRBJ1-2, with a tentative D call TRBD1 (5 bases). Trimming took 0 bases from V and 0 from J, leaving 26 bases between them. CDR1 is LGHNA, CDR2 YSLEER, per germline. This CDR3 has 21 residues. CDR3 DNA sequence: TGCGCCAGCAGCCAAGACGACTTAGGCCACTCTCAGGGTTTCCCTAACTATGGCTACACCTTC. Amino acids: CASSQDDLGHSQGFPNYGYTF.

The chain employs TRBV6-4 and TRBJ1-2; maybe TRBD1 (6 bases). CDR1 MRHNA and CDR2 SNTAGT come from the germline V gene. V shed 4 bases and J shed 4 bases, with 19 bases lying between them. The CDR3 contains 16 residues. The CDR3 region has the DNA TGTGCCAGCAGTGGGATTGGACAGATATTTCCCTATGGCTACACCTTC. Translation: CASSGIGQIFPYGYTF.

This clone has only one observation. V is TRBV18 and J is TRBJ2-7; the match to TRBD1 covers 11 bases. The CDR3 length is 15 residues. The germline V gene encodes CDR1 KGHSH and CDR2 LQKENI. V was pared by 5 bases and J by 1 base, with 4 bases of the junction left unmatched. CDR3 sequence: CASSYGTGGSYEQYF. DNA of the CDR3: TGTGCCAGCTCATACGGGACAGGGGGGTCCTACGAGCAGTACTTC.

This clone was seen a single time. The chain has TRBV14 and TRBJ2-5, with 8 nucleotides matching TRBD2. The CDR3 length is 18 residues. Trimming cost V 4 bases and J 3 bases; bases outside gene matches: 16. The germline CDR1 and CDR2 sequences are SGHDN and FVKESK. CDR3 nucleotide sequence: TGTGCCAGCAGCCCCTTAGGAGCGGGGGCCCTTATGGAAGAGACCCAGTACTTC. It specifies CASSPLGAGALMEETQYF.

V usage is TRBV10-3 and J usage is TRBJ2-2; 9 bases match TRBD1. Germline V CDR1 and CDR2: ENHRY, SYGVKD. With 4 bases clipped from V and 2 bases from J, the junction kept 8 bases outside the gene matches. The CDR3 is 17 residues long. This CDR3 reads CAISAMGQGGNTGELFF. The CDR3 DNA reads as TGTGCCATCAGTGCAATGGGACAGGGAGGTAACACCGGGGAGCTGTTTTTT.

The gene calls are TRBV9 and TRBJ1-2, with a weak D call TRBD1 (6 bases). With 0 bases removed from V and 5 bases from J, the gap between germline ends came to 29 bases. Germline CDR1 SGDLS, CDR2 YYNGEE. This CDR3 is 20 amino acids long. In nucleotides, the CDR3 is TGTGCCAGCAGCGTAGCCGAAATTAAACCCAGGACAGCGGACTTATATGGCTACACCTTC. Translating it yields CASSVAEIKPRTADLYGYTF.

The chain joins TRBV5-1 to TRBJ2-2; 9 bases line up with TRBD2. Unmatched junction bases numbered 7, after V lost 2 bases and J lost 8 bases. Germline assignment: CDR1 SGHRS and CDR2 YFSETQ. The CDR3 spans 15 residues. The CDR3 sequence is CASSLGLAFFGELFF. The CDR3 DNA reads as TGCGCCAGCAGCTTAGGACTAGCGTTTTTTGGGGAGCTGTTTTTT.